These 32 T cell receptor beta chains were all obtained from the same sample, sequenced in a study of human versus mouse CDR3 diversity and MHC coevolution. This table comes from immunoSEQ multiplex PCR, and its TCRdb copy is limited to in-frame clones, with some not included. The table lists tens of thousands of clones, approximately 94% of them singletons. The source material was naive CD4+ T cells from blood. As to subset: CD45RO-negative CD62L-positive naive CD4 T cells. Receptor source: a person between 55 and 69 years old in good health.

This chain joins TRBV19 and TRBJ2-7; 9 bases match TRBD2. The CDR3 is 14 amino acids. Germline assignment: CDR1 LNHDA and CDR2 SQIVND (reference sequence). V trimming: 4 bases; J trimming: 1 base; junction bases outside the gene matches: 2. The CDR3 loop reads CASSTGLASYEQYF. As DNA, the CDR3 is TGTGCCAGTAGTACGGGACTAGCTTCCTACGAGCAGTACTTC.

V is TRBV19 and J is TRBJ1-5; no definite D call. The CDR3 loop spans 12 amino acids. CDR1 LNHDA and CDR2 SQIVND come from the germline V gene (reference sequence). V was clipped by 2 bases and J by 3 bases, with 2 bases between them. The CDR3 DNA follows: TGTGCCAGTAGTATATACAATCAGCCCCAGCATTTT. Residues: CASSIYNQPQHF.

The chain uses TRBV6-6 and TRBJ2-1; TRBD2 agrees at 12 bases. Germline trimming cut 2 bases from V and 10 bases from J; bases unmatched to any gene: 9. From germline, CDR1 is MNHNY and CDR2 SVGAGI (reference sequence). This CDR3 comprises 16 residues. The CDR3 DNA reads TGTGCCAGCAGTTACGCGCGGACTAGCGGGATATCCGAGCAGTTCTTC. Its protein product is CASSYARTSGISEQFF.

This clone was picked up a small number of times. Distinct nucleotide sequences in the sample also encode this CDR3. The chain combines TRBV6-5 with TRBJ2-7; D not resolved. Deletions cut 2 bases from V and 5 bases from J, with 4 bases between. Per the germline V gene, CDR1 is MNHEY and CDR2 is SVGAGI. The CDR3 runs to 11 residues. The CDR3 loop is CASSYQDEQYF. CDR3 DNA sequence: TGTGCCAGCAGTTACCAGGACGAGCAGTACTTC.

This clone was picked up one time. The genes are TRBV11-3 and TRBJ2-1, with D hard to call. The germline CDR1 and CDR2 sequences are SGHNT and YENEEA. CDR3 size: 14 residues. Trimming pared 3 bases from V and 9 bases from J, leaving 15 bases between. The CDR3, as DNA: TGTGCCAGCAGCTTGAGGCCGGCCGATGGTGAGCAGTTCTTC. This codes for CASSLRPADGEQFF.

Here the CDR3 DNA reads TGCGCCAGCAGCTCCAACAGGGCTGGGGCCAACGTCCTGACTTTC. This encodes CASSSNRAGANVLTF. The J gene is TRBJ2-6, the V gene TRBV5-1; D might be TRBD1 (6 bases). Between the trimmed V and J ends, which lost 3 bases and 2 bases, there was a span of 9 bases. Germline CDR1 is SGHRS and CDR2 is YFSETQ. The CDR3 loop spans 15 amino acids.

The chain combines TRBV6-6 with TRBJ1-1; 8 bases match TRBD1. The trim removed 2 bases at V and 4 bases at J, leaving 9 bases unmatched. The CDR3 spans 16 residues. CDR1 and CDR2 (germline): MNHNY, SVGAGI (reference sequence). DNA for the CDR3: TGTGCCAGCAGTTACCGGCAGGGGGCCGGGACCACTGAAGCTTTCTTT. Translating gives CASSYRQGAGTTEAFF.

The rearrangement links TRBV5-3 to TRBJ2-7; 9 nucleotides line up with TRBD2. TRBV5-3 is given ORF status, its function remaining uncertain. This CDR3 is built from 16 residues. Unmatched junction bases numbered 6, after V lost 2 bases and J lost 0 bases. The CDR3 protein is CARSFLGLAISYEQYF. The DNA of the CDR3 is TGTGCCAGAAGCTTCCTCGGACTAGCGATCTCCTACGAGCAGTACTTC.

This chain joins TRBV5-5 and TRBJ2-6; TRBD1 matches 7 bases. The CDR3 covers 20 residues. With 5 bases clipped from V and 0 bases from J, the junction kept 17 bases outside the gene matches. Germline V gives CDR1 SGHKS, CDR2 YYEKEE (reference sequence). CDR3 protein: CASRPGIRDSFFSGANVLTF. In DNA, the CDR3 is TGTGCCAGCAGACCCGGAATCCGGGACAGCTTTTTCTCTGGGGCCAACGTCCTGACTTTC. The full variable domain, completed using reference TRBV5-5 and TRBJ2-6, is DAGVTQSPTHLIKTRGQQVTLRCSPISGHKSVSWYQQVLGQGPQFIFQYYEKEERGRGNFPDRFSARQFPNYSSELNVNALLLGDSALYLCASRPGIRDSFFSGANVLTFGAGSRLTVL.

CDR3 coding DNA: TGTGCCAGCAGCTGGGAGGGCCAAAGCACCGGGGAGCTGTTTTTT. Translating it yields CASSWEGQSTGELFF. The rearrangement links TRBV11-3 to TRBJ2-2; 7 nucleotides align to TRBD2. Germline CDR1 and CDR2: SGHNT and YENEEA. The CDR3 sequence is 15 residues long. V lost 4 bases to trimming and J lost 4 bases; unmatched junction nucleotides: 6.

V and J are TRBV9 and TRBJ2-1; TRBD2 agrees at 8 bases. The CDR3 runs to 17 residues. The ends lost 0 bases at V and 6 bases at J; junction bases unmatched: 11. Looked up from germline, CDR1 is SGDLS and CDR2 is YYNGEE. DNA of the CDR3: TGTGCCAGCAGCGTAGGGGCACAGGGACTAGTGTTCAATGAGCAGTTCTTC. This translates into CASSVGAQGLVFNEQFF.

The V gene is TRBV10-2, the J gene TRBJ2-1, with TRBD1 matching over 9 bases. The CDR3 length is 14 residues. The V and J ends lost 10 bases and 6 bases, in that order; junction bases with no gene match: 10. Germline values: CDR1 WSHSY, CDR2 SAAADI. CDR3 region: CATSPPTGGNEQFF. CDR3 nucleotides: TGCGCCACTTCCCCTCCGACAGGGGGCAATGAGCAGTTCTTC.

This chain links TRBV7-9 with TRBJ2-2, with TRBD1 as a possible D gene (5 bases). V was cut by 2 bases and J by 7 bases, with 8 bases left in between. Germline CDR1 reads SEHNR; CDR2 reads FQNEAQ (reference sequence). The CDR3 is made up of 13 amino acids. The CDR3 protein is CASSLLGVGELFF. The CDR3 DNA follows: TGTGCCAGCAGCTTACTAGGGGTCGGGGAGCTGTTTTTT.

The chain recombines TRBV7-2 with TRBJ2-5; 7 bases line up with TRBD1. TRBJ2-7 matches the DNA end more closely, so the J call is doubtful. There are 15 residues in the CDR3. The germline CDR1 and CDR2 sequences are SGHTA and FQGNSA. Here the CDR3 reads CASSPGTASAYEQYF. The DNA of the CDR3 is TGTGCCAGCAGCCCCGGGACAGCCTCGGCCTACGAGCAGTACTTC.

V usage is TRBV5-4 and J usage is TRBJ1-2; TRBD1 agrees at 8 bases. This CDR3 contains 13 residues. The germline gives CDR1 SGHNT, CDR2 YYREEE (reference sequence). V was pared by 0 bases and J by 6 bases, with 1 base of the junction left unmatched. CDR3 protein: CASSLAGQDGYTF. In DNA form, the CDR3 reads TGTGCCAGCAGCTTGGCGGGACAGGATGGCTACACCTTC.

This CDR3 is CASTKGAGRSDTQYF. Here the CDR3 DNA reads TGTGCCAGCACCAAAGGGGCAGGGAGGTCAGATACGCAGTATTTT. The chain is built from TRBV6-5 and TRBJ2-3; D possibly corresponds to TRBD2 (6 bases). This CDR3 spans 15 amino acids. The germline gives CDR1 MNHEY, CDR2 SVGAGI. V lost 7 bases, J lost 4 bases, and 18 bases lay in between.

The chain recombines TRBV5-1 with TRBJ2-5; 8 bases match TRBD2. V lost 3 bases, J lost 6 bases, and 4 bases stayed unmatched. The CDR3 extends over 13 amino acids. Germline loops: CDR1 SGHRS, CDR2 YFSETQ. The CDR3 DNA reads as TGCGCCAGCAGCTCCCGGGGGGGACAGACCCAGTACTTC. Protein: CASSSRGGQTQYF.

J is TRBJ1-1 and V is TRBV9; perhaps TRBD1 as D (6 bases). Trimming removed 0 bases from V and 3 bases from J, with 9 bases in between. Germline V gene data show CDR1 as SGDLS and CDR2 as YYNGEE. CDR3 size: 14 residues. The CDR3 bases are TGTGCCAGCAGCGTAGGGGACACTTACACTGAAGCTTTCTTT. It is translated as CASSVGDTYTEAFF.

The CDR3, as DNA: TGTGCCAGCAAACTTCCGGGTAGCGAAAGCACCGGGGAGCTGTTTTTT. Encoded protein: CASKLPGSESTGELFF. The chain uses TRBV11-3 and TRBJ2-2; tentative D call: TRBD2 (5 bases). This CDR3 has 16 amino acids. The germline V gene encodes CDR1 SGHNT and CDR2 YENEEA. The V and J ends lost 7 bases and 4 bases respectively, with 19 bases between them.

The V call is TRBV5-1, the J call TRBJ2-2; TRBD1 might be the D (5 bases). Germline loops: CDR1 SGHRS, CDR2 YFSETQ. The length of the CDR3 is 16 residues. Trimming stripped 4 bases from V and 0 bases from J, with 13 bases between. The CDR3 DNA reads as TGCGCCAGCAGCCTGCAGGGTTTCCCGAACACCGGGGAGCTGTTTTTT. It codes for CASSLQGFPNTGELFF.

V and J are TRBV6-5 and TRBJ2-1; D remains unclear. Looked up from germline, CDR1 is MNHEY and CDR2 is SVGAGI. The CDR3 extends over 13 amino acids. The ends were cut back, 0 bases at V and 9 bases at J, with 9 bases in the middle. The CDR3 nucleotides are TGTGCCAGCAGTTACTCGACACGATTTGAGCAGTTCTTC. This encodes CASSYSTRFEQFF.

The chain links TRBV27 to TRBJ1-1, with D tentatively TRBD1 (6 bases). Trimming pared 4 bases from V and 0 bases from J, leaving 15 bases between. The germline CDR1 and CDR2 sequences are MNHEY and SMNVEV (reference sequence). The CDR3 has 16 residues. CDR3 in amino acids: CASSSWTEAMNTEAFF. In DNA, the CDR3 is TGTGCCAGCAGTTCCTGGACAGAGGCCATGAACACTGAAGCTTTCTTT.

CDR3 sequence: CASSPPVGQLLAYEQYF. The CDR3 region has the DNA TGTGCCAGCTCACCACCGGTCGGACAGCTCTTAGCCTACGAGCAGTACTTC. The V and J genes are TRBV18 and TRBJ2-7; D perhaps matches TRBD1 (6 bases). Germline loops: CDR1 KGHSH, CDR2 LQKENI. The CDR3 has 17 residues. Trimming cost V 0 bases and J 2 bases, with 17 bases left between them.

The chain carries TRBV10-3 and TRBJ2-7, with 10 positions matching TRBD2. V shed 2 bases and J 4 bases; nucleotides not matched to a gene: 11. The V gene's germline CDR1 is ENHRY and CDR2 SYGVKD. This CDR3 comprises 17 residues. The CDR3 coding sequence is TGTGCCATCAGTGAGAGAGGTCTAGCGGGAGAGGCGTACGAGCAGTACTTC. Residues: CAISERGLAGEAYEQYF.

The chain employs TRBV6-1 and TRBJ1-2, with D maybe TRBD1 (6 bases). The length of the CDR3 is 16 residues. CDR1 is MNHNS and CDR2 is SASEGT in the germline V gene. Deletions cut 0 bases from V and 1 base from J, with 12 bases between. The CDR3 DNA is TGTGCCAGCAGTGAAGCAGACAGGCCAGATAACTATGGCTACACCTTC. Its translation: CASSEADRPDNYGYTF.

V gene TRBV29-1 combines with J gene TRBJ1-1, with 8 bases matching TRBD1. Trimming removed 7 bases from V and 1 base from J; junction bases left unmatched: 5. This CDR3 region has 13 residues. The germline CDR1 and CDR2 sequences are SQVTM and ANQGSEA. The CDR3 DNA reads TGCAGCGCCTTGGGACAGGCGAACACTGAAGCTTTCTTT. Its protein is CSALGQANTEAFF.

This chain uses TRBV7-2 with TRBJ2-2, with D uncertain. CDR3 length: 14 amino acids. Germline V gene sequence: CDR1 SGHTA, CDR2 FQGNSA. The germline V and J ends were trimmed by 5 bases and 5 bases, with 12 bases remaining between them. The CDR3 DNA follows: TGTGCCAGCAGCCCACGTACGGGTACCGGGGAGCTGTTTTTT. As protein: CASSPRTGTGELFF.

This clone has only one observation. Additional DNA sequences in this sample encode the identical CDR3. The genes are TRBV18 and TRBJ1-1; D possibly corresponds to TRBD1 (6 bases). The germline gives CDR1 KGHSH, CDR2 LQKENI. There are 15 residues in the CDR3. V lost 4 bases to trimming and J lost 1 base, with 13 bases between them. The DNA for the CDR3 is TGTGCCAGCTCACAAACCGGGACATGGAACACTGAAGCTTTCTTT. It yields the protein CASSQTGTWNTEAFF.

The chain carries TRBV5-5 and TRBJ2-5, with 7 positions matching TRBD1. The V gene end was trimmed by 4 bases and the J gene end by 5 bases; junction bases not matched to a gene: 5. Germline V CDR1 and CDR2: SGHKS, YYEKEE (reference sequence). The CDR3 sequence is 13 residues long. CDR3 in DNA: TGTGCCAGCAGCCAAGACAGGGACGAGACCCAGTACTTC. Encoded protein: CASSQDRDETQYF.

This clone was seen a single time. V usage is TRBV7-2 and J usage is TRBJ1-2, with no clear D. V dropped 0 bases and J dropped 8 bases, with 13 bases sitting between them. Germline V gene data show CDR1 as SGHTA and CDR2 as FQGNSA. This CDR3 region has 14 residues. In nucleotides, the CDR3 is TGTGCCAGCAGCTTAGCTCCAGAACTGGGCGGCTACACCTTC. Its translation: CASSLAPELGGYTF.

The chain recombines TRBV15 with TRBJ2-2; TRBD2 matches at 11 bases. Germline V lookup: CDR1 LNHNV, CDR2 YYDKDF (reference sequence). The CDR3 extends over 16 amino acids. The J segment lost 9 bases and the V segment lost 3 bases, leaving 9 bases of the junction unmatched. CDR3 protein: CATSRELAGVTRELFF. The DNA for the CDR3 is TGTGCCACCAGCAGGGAACTAGCGGGAGTTACCAGGGAGCTGTTTTTT.

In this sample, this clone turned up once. The CDR3 sequence: CASETSGNDNEQFF. CDR3 sequence (DNA): TGTGCCAGTGAGACTAGCGGGAATGACAATGAGCAGTTCTTC. This chain joins TRBV19 and TRBJ2-1, with 11 bases that match TRBD2. The germline CDR1 and CDR2 sequences are LNHDA and SQIVND (reference sequence). Unmatched junction bases numbered 5, after V lost 8 bases and J lost 5 bases. The CDR3 has 14 amino acids.